Included here is one TCR beta chain sequence, with context. This record comes from a study of OX40 agonist ivuxolimab in advanced cancers. Data came from immunoSEQ multiplex PCR; TCRdb stores just in-frame clones and leaves some out. The table records some 70,000 clones, 80% to 90% of them present only once. Per germline, CDR1 SNHLY and CDR2 FYNNEI. V was pared by 4 bases and J by 0 bases, with 9 bases between. This CDR3 spans 15 amino acids. The sample here was CD4+ or CD8+ T cells sorted from blood, taken in a trial of the OX40 agonist ivuxolimab. The receptor comes from an adult with an advanced solid tumor such as melanoma, head and neck, liver or kidney cancer. This chain connects TRBV2 to TRBJ2-2, with unresolved D. The CDR3: CASSGGRANTGELFF. CDR3 sequence (DNA): TGTGCCAGCAGTGGAGGCAGAGCGAACACCGGGGAGCTGTTTTTT.